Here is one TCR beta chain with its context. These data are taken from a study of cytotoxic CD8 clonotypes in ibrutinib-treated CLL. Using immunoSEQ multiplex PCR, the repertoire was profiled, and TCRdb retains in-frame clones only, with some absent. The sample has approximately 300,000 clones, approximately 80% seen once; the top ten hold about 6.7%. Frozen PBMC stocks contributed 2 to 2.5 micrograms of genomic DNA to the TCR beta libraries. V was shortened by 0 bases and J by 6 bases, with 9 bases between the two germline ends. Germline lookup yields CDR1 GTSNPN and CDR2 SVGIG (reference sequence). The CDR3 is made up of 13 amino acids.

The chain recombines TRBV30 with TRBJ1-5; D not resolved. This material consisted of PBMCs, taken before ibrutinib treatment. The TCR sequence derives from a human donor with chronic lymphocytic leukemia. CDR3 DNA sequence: TGTGCCTGGAGTGTAGGTCAGGCTCAGCCCCAGCATTTT. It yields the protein CAWSVGQAQPQHF. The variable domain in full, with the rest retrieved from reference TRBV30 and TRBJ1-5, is SQTIHQWPATLVQPVGSPLSLECTVEGTSNPNLYWYRQAAGRGLQLLFYSVGIGQISSEVPQNLSASRPQDRQFILSSKKLLLSDSGFYLCAWSVGQAQPQHFGDGTRLSIL.